This is a list of T cell receptor beta chains from one sample in a study of blood T cell repertoires in COVID-19. Clones were sequenced by immunoSEQ multiplex PCR, and TCRdb holds only the in-frame ones, with some missing. Here the sample spans some 270,000 clones, 75% to 90% being singletons. The material sequenced was PBMCs or T cells enriched from blood (not recorded which). The receptors derive from a woman aged 40-49 years who had been exposed to COVID-19. Each CDR3 is given with its conserved first and last residue. D genes are given only for firm matches. Clone size is stated in some rows and not others, as once, few, many or a class when expanded.

d_gene: .
abundance: .
j_gene: TRBJ2-2
v_gene: TRBV24-1
CDR3aa: CATGSANTGELFF
CDR3nt: TGTGCCACCGGTTCAGCGAACACCGGGGAGCTGTTTTTT

d_gene: .
abundance: .
j_gene: TRBJ2-4
v_gene: TRBV19
CDR3aa: CASSSHSERVNIQYF
CDR3nt: TGTGCCAGTAGTTCGCACTCGGAGAGAGTAAACATTCAGTACTTC

d_gene: TRBD1
abundance: .
j_gene: TRBJ2-3
v_gene: TRBV5-5
CDR3aa: CASSLTGGRDTQYF
CDR3nt: TGTGCCAGCAGCCTGACAGGGGGCAGGGATACGCAGTATTTT

d_gene: .
abundance: .
j_gene: TRBJ1-4
v_gene: TRBV19
CDR3aa: CASSPPEAATNEKLFF
CDR3nt: TGTGCCAGTAGTCCTCCCGAGGCAGCAACTAATGAAAAACTGTTTTTT

d_gene: TRBD2
abundance: .
j_gene: TRBJ2-3
v_gene: TRBV9
CDR3aa: CASSVDGGPGLASTDTQYF
CDR3nt: TGTGCCAGCAGCGTAGACGGGGGACCGGGACTAGCGTCCACAGATACGCAGTATTTT

d_gene: .
abundance: .
j_gene: TRBJ2-7
v_gene: TRBV6-1
CDR3aa: CASSERGKEYEQYF
CDR3nt: TGTGCCAGCAGTGAAAGGGGTAAGGAGTACGAGCAGTACTTC

d_gene: .
abundance: .
j_gene: TRBJ2-2
v_gene: TRBV5-4
CDR3aa: CASSGRGEVAGELFF
CDR3nt: TGTGCCAGCAGCGGCAGAGGGGAGGTGGCCGGGGAGCTGTTTTTT

d_gene: TRBD1
abundance: .
j_gene: TRBJ1-1
v_gene: TRBV5-4
CDR3aa: CASTARSQGAYMTEAFF
CDR3nt: TGTGCCAGCACCGCACGAAGCCAGGGGGCGTATATGACTGAAGCTTTCTTT

d_gene: .
abundance: .
j_gene: TRBJ1-1
v_gene: TRBV28
CDR3aa: CASSSSSGFSNTEAFF
CDR3nt: TGTGCCAGCAGTTCCTCGTCGGGGTTCTCCAACACTGAAGCTTTCTTT

d_gene: .
abundance: .
j_gene: TRBJ1-6
v_gene: TRBV5-1
CDR3aa: CASSTGQTNNSPLHF
CDR3nt: TGCGCCAGCAGCACAGGACAGACGAATAATTCACCCCTCCACTTT

d_gene: .
abundance: .
j_gene: TRBJ1-2
v_gene: TRBV29-1
CDR3aa: CSVPSPGSYGYTF
CDR3nt: TGCAGCGTCCCAAGCCCGGGTTCGTATGGCTACACCTTC

d_gene: TRBD1
abundance: .
j_gene: TRBJ1-1
v_gene: TRBV7-9
CDR3aa: CASSVTPTGQGRGGTEAFF
CDR3nt: TGTGCCAGCAGCGTCACACCCACGGGACAGGGAAGAGGAGGCACTGAAGCTTTCTTT

d_gene: .
abundance: .
j_gene: TRBJ1-4
v_gene: TRBV7-2
CDR3aa: CASSLDFRGGKLFF
CDR3nt: TGTGCCAGCAGCTTAGATTTTCGGGGGGGAAAACTGTTTTTT

d_gene: TRBD1
abundance: .
j_gene: TRBJ2-2
v_gene: TRBV10-3
CDR3aa: CAIRPDRGRDISGELFF
CDR3nt: TGTGCCATCAGGCCCGACAGGGGGCGAGATATATCCGGGGAGCTGTTTTTT

d_gene: .
abundance: .
j_gene: TRBJ1-2
v_gene: TRBV15
CDR3aa: CATSRVERRGGYTF
CDR3nt: TGTGCCACCAGCAGAGTTGAGAGGAGAGGTGGCTACACCTTC

d_gene: .
abundance: .
j_gene: TRBJ2-1
v_gene: TRBV11-3
CDR3aa: CASSPNRLQPFF
CDR3nt: TGTGCCAGCAGCCCCAATCGATTACAACCGTTCTTC

d_gene: .
abundance: once
j_gene: TRBJ2-7
v_gene: TRBV29-1
CDR3aa: CSHSTGNSYEQYF
CDR3nt: TGCAGCCATTCGACAGGTAACTCCTACGAGCAGTACTTC

d_gene: TRBD1
abundance: once
j_gene: TRBJ2-2
v_gene: TRBV6-6
CDR3aa: CASRIGQANTGELFF
CDR3nt: TGTGCCAGCAGAATAGGACAGGCGAACACCGGGGAGCTGTTTTTT

d_gene: TRBD1
abundance: .
j_gene: TRBJ1-3
v_gene: TRBV11-2
CDR3aa: CASLATGPGNTIYF
CDR3nt: TGTGCCAGCTTAGCGACAGGGCCTGGAAACACCATATATTTT

d_gene: TRBD1
abundance: once
j_gene: TRBJ1-4
v_gene: TRBV19
CDR3aa: CASRGQGENEKLFF
CDR3nt: TGTGCCAGTAGAGGACAGGGGGAAAATGAAAAACTGTTTTTT

d_gene: .
abundance: .
j_gene: TRBJ2-7
v_gene: TRBV19
CDR3aa: CATRQGGGYEQYF
CDR3nt: TGTGCCACCCGACAGGGAGGAGGGTACGAGCAGTACTTC

d_gene: .
abundance: .
j_gene: TRBJ1-1
v_gene: TRBV5-6
CDR3aa: CASSLPGRGHTEAFF
CDR3nt: TGTGCCAGCAGCTTGCCGGGGAGGGGCCACACTGAAGCTTTCTTT

d_gene: .
abundance: .
j_gene: TRBJ1-6
v_gene: TRBV5-8
CDR3aa: CASSLTRRAPLHF
CDR3nt: TGTGCCAGCAGCTTAACCAGGCGGGCACCCCTCCACTTT

d_gene: .
abundance: .
j_gene: TRBJ2-7
v_gene: TRBV19
CDR3aa: CASSCEYLFYEQYF
CDR3nt: TGTGCCAGTAGTTGCGAATATCTTTTTTACGAGCAGTACTTC

d_gene: .
abundance: .
j_gene: TRBJ2-3
v_gene: TRBV9
CDR3aa: CASSVSSTDTQYF
CDR3nt: TGTGCCAGCAGCGTCTCTAGCACAGATACGCAGTATTTT

d_gene: TRBD1
abundance: few
j_gene: TRBJ1-1
v_gene: TRBV18
CDR3aa: CASSPQGQGYTEAFF
CDR3nt: TGTGCCAGCTCACCACAGGGACAGGGCTACACTGAAGCTTTCTTT

d_gene: TRBD2
abundance: .
j_gene: TRBJ2-1
v_gene: TRBV28
CDR3aa: CASGAGTRRINEQFF
CDR3nt: TGTGCCAGCGGGGCCGGGACTAGGAGGATCAATGAGCAGTTCTTC

d_gene: .
abundance: .
j_gene: TRBJ1-6
v_gene: TRBV7-2
CDR3aa: CASSSGGVGGTPLHF
CDR3nt: TGTGCCAGCAGCAGCGGGGGGGTCGGTGGGACACCCCTCCACTTT

d_gene: .
abundance: .
j_gene: TRBJ1-2
v_gene: TRBV19
CDR3aa: CASSAVGTAGGYTF
CDR3nt: TGTGCCAGTAGTGCGGTGGGGACTGCAGGCGGCTACACCTTC

d_gene: .
abundance: .
j_gene: TRBJ2-1
v_gene: TRBV29-1
CDR3aa: CSVAGTQARGEQFF
CDR3nt: TGCAGCGTTGCCGGGACACAGGCGAGGGGTGAGCAGTTCTTC

d_gene: .
abundance: .
j_gene: TRBJ1-4
v_gene: TRBV3-1/TRBV3-2
CDR3aa: CASSLPRGAYEKLFF
CDR3nt: TGTGCCAGCAGCCTGCCTCGGGGGGCGTATGAAAAACTGTTTTTT

d_gene: .
abundance: .
j_gene: TRBJ2-3
v_gene: TRBV3-1/TRBV3-2
CDR3aa: CASSFRDLSTDTQYF
CDR3nt: TGTGCCAGCAGCTTCCGGGACTTGAGCACAGATACGCAGTATTTT

d_gene: .
abundance: .
j_gene: TRBJ2-1
v_gene: TRBV12-3/TRBV12-4
CDR3aa: CASRRGNEQFF
CDR3nt: TGTGCCAGCAGGAGGGGGAATGAGCAGTTCTTC

d_gene: .
abundance: once
j_gene: TRBJ1-1
v_gene: TRBV7-3
CDR3aa: CASSLGAGNTEAFF
CDR3nt: TGTGCCAGCAGCTTAGGGGCGGGAAACACTGAAGCTTTCTTT

d_gene: .
abundance: .
j_gene: TRBJ2-7
v_gene: TRBV7-8
CDR3aa: CASSRTEGRERYEQYF
CDR3nt: TGTGCCAGCAGCCGTACGGAGGGACGGGAACGGTACGAGCAGTACTTC

d_gene: .
abundance: few
j_gene: TRBJ1-5
v_gene: TRBV4-1
CDR3aa: CASSQVLLRGYQPQHF
CDR3nt: TGCGCCAGCAGCCAAGTCCTCCTTAGGGGGTATCAGCCCCAGCATTTT

d_gene: .
abundance: .
j_gene: TRBJ1-1
v_gene: TRBV7-2
CDR3aa: CASSLGRGPMNTEAFF
CDR3nt: TGTGCCAGCAGCCTCGGGCGGGGCCCCATGAACACTGAAGCTTTCTTT

d_gene: .
abundance: .
j_gene: TRBJ1-4
v_gene: TRBV28
CDR3aa: CASSLSSGRNNEKLFF
CDR3nt: TGTGCCAGCAGTTTAAGTAGCGGCAGAAATAATGAAAAACTGTTTTTT

d_gene: .
abundance: .
j_gene: TRBJ2-7
v_gene: TRBV3-1/TRBV3-2
CDR3aa: CASSSREGAYEQYF
CDR3nt: TGTGCCAGCAGCTCCCGGGAGGGGGCTTACGAGCAGTACTTC

d_gene: TRBD1
abundance: .
j_gene: TRBJ1-2
v_gene: TRBV6-5
CDR3aa: CASSYDRAGGGYTF
CDR3nt: TGTGCCAGCAGTTATGACAGGGCAGGGGGTGGCTACACCTTC

d_gene: TRBD2
abundance: .
j_gene: TRBJ2-1
v_gene: TRBV7-2
CDR3aa: CASSTPGLAGHLTYNEQFF
CDR3nt: TGTGCCAGCAGCACACCGGGACTAGCGGGGCACCTGACCTACAATGAGCAGTTCTTC

d_gene: TRBD1
abundance: once
j_gene: TRBJ1-2
v_gene: TRBV28
CDR3aa: CASSLRGQGTF
CDR3nt: TGTGCCAGCAGTTTACGGGGACAGGGCACCTTC

d_gene: .
abundance: .
j_gene: TRBJ2-5
v_gene: TRBV11-2
CDR3aa: CASSLGTAKETQYF
CDR3nt: TGTGCCAGCAGCTTAGGGACAGCAAAAGAGACCCAGTACTTC

d_gene: TRBD1
abundance: .
j_gene: TRBJ1-1
v_gene: TRBV6-5
CDR3aa: CASSYPGQGARTEAFF
CDR3nt: TGTGCCAGCAGTTACCCAGGACAGGGGGCTAGGACTGAAGCTTTCTTT

d_gene: .
abundance: .
j_gene: TRBJ1-2
v_gene: TRBV4-3
CDR3aa: CASSQVLVGGHNYGYTF
CDR3nt: TGCGCCAGCAGCCAAGTCTTGGTCGGGGGGCACAACTATGGCTACACCTTC